The clone carrying this TCR beta chain was picked up a small number of times. Sequencing of TCRbeta CDR3 at survey depth gave sequences and template counts. The repertoire was sequenced with immunoSEQ multiplex PCR; TCRdb's copy has only in-frame clones and lacks some. This sample yields about 5,300 clones, of which 55% to 75% are seen a single time; 6.5% to 8.5% belongs to the top ten. CDR1 and CDR2 (germline): LNHDA, SQIVND (reference sequence). This CDR3 has 14 amino acids. The junction had 8 bases not matched to a gene; V was cut back by 10 bases and J by 3 bases. These data come from a study of tissue T cells after allogeneic stem cell transplantation. Study-level information: Tissue samples with histologically apparent lymphocytes on H&E review were prioritized for sequencing.

GI sites, liver, skin and spleen were taken after median 9.75 post-mortem hours. The sequenced sample was tissue from the colon, obtained at autopsy. The chain couples TRBV19 to TRBJ2-3; 9 nucleotides align to TRBD2. The source is a female donor at least 60 years old with lung cancer. The CDR3 protein is CATGGRARTDTQYF. CDR3 sequence (DNA): TGTGCCACGGGCGGGAGGGCCAGAACAGATACGCAGTATTTT.